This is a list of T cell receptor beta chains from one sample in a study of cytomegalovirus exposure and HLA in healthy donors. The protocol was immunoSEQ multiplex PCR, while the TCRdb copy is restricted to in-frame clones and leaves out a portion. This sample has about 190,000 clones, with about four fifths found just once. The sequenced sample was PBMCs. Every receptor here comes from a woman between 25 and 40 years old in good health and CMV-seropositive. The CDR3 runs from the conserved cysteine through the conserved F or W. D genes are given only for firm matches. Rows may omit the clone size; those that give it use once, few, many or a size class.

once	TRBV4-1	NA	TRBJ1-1	TGCGCCAGCAGCCAAGAATCAGGTGTATTCACTGAAGCTTTCTTT	CASSQESGVFTEAFF
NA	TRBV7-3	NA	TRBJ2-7	TGTGCCAGCAGCCCCCGGCCAGGGGCCACCTACGAGCAGTACTTC	CASSPRPGATYEQYF
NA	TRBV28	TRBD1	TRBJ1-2	TGTGCCAGCAGTTTAAGTGTGACAGGGGTTGGCTACACCTTC	CASSLSVTGVGYTF
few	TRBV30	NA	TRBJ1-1	TGTGCCTGGAGCTCCGGGAACACTGAAGCTTTCTTT	CAWSSGNTEAFF
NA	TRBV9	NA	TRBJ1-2	TGTGCCAGCAGCGTAGAGTTACAGGGAATTGGCTACACCTTC	CASSVELQGIGYTF
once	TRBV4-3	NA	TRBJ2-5	TGCGCCAGCAGCCAACTCGGGGTCCAAGAGACCCAGTACTTC	CASSQLGVQETQYF
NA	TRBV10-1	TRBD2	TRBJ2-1	TGCGCCAGCAGCCCTAGCGGGGGGGGCGAGCAGTTCTTC	CASSPSGGGEQFF
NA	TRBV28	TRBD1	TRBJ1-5	TGTGCCAGCAGTGGGGACAGGCGGCTGGGTCAGCCCCAGCATTTT	CASSGDRRLGQPQHF
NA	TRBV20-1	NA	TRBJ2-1	TGCAGTGCGAAATTGAGGGATGAGCAGTTCTTC	CSAKLRDEQFF
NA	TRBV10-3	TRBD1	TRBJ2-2	TGTGCCATCAGTTCACAGGGGGCTCCCGGGGAGCTGTTTTTT	CAISSQGAPGELFF
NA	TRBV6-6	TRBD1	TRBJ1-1	TGTGCCAGCACCGTGGACAGGGTTCTATTTGAAGCTTTCTTT	CASTVDRVLFEAFF
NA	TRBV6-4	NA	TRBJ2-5	TGTGCCAGCAGTGAAATGCCGGAGCCGGTACAAGAGACCCAGTACTTC	CASSEMPEPVQETQYF
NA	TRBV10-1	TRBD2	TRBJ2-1	TGCGCCAGCAGTGAGGCTAGCGGGTTCTACAATGAGCAGTTCTTC	CASSEASGFYNEQFF
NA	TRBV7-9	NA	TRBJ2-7	TGTGCCAGCGGTTTGGCGGGGGCAACCTACGAGCAGTACTTC	CASGLAGATYEQYF
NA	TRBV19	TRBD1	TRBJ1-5	TGTGCCATCGGGACAGGGGGTCAGCCCCAGCATTTT	CAIGTGGQPQHF
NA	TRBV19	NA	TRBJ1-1	TGTGCCAGCCTTATGAGGTCTGAAGCTTTCTTT	CASLMRSEAFF
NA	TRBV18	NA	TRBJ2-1	TGTGCCAGCTCACCCCCTCCACATACCTACAATGAGCAGTTCTTC	CASSPPPHTYNEQFF
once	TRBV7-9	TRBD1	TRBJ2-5	TGTGCCAGCAGCTCCGGACAGGGTGGGGTCCAAGAGACCCAGTACTTC	CASSSGQGGVQETQYF
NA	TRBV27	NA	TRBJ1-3	TGTGCCAGCAGTTTCCACCTCCCTACAGGGTCCGGAAACACCATATATTTT	CASSFHLPTGSGNTIYF
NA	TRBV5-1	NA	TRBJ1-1	TGCGCCAGCAGCTTGTTTAGGGGCGCGGACACTGAAGCTTTCTTT	CASSLFRGADTEAFF
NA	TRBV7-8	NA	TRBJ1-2	TGTGCCAGCAGCTTAATTTCGTCCAGGGTACACACCTTC	CASSLISSRVHTF
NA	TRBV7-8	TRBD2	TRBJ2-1	TGTGCCAGCAGCCCCACCCGACTAGCGGGGCACTACAATGAGCAGTTCTTC	CASSPTRLAGHYNEQFF
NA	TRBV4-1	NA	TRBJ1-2	TGCGCCAGCAGCCAGCGAGGGCCGGGTTTTTCACCGAACTATGGCTACACCTTC	CASSQRGPGFSPNYGYTF
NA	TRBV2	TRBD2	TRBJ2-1	TGTGCCAGCCGACATGGGCTAGCGGGCTACAATGAGCAGTTCTTC	CASRHGLAGYNEQFF
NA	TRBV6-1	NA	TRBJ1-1	TGTGCCAGCAGCTCACAAGTACAAAACACTGAAGCTTTCTTT	CASSSQVQNTEAFF
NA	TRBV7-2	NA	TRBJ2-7	TGTGCCAGCAGCCTTACAGGTTACGAGCAGTACTTC	CASSLTGYEQYF
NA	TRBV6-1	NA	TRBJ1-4	TGTGCCAGCAGGATCTACACGGAGGGCGGTGAAAAACTGTTTTTT	CASRIYTEGGEKLFF
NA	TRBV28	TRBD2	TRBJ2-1	TGTGCCAGCAGTTTATCGGCGGGAGTTTTCTTCTTC	CASSLSAGVFFF